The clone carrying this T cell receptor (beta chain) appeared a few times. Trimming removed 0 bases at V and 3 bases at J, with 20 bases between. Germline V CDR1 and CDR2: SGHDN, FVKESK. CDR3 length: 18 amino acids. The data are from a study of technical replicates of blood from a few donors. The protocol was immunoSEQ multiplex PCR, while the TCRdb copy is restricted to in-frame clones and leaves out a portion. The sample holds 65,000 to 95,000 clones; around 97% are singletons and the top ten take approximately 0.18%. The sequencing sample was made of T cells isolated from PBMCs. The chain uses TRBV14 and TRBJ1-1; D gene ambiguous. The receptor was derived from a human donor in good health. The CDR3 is CASSQDQKRGIKYTEAFF. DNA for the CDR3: TGTGCCAGCAGCCAAGACCAAAAACGCGGGATTAAGTACACTGAAGCTTTCTTT.